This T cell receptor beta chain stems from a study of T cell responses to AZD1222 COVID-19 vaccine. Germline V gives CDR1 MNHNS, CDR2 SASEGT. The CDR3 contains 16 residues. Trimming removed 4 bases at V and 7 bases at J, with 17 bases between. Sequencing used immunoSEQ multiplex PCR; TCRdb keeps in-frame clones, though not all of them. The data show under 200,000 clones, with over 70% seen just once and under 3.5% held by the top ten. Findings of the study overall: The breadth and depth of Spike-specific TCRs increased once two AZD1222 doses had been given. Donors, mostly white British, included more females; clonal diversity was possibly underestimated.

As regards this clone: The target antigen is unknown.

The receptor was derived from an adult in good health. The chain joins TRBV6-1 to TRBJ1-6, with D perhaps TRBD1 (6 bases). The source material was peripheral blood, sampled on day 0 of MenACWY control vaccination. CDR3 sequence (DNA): TGTGCCAGCAGTGGCAGGGGAGCTTCCAGGAATTCACCCCTCCACTTT. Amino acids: CASSGRGASRNSPLHF.